This TCR beta chain was sequenced for a study of blood T cell repertoires in COVID-19. As processed by the authors: Reference gene primer amplification gave nucleated cell count estimates. The method was immunoSEQ multiplex PCR; TCRdb's version includes in-frame clones alone and lacks a portion of them. For V, J and clone size, that table is used; D and trimming come from the DNA. The repertoire consists of approximately 120,000 clones, with 79% occurring once and the leading ten covering around a third. The source is a man aged 35 to 55 with active or convalescent COVID-19. The specimen sequenced was peripheral blood.

Written as DNA, the CDR3 is TGTGTCAGGAGGGGGCGAGACAATCGGGAGCTGTTTTTT. Its translation is CVRRGRDNRELFF. The chain couples TRBV21-1 to TRBJ2-2; the DNA was not compared with TRBD1, the D call given in the table. TRBV21-1 is an annotated pseudogene. The CDR3 consists of 13 residues.